This TCR beta chain was observed in a study of early T cells in non-severe SARS-CoV-2 infection. About the research overall: It was bulk RNA from unsorted whole blood that was sequenced, and the chains were unpaired. Findings and caveats of the study: VDJdb-based matching was biased toward anti-spike CD8 responses and missed private and CD4 specificities.

Separate cDNA molecules each had unique molecular identifiers attached to them. MiXCR, applied by TCRdb to the 5' RACE reads, yields one record per CDR3 protein. The repertoire holds tens of thousands of distinct CDR3 sequences, 9% to 10% seen once, with 15% in the top ten. Of note for this clonotype: Its antigen remains unknown.

Germline CDR1 and CDR2: PRHDT and FYEKMQ (reference sequence). This CDR3 region has 12 residues. With V trimmed by 6 bases and J by 7 bases, 4 bases remained unmatched. This receptor was obtained from an adult who was a healthcare worker with PCR-confirmed SARS-CoV-2 infection or an uninfected control (not recorded which). This chain connects TRBV13 to TRBJ2-7, with 9 nucleotides matching TRBD1. This specimen was whole blood, taken at baseline. This chain's CDR3 is CASSTGGREQYF. CDR3 nucleotide sequence: TGTGCCAGCAGTACAGGGGGCCGGGAGCAGTACTTC.